This T cell receptor (beta chain) was identified during a study of Ad26.COV2.S vaccination and SARS-CoV-2 variants. The overall study: Donor was one of the participants in the Ad26.COV2.S arm of the COV1001 trial. In the study, Ad26.COV2.S was injected intramuscularly once, or twice 56 days apart.

Trimming removed 1 base at V and 0 bases at J, with 12 bases between. CDR1 is SGHTA and CDR2 is FQGNSA in the germline V gene. The CDR3 is made up of 17 amino acids. Whole-study findings and limits: Whether participants received vaccine or placebo, their non-spike TCR breadth was similar. Vaccinees reportedly had broad spike-specific CD8+ and CD4+ T cell responses.

Documented treatment: over 15 received Ad26.COV2.S at low or high dose, single or two shots; about 5 received placebo; per-sample allocation not given. Sampling took place 63 days after the first vaccine or placebo injection. Remarks on this clone: Its specificity is not known.

Sequencing used immunoSEQ multiplex PCR; TCRdb keeps in-frame clones, though not all of them. This table has some 500,000 clones, 89% appearing once. This chain links TRBV7-2 with TRBJ2-2; possibly TRBD1 for D (6 bases). The specimen was peripheral blood, collected in a trial of Ad26.COV2.S vaccine versus placebo. The clonotype comes from a person aged 18 to 59 who received the Ad26.COV2.S COVID-19 vaccine or a placebo. The CDR3 reads CASSLVVPGANTGELFF. The CDR3 region has the DNA TGTGCCAGCAGCTTAGTAGTACCAGGGGCGAACACCGGGGAGCTGTTTTTT.